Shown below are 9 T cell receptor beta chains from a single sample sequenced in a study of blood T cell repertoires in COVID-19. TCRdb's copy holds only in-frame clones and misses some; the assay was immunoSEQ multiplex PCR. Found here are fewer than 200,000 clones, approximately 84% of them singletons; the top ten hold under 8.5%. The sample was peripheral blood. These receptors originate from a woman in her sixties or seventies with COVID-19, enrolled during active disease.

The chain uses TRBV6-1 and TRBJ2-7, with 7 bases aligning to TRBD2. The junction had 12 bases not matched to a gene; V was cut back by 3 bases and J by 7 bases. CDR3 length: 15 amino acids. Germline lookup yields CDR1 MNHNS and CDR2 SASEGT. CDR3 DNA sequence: TGTGCCAGCAGTGATCAGACGACGGGGAGGGGAGAGCAGTACTTC. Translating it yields CASSDQTTGRGEQYF.

CDR3 nucleotide sequence: TGTGCCAGCAGTGACAGGGTCCCTATGAACACTGAAGCTTTCTTT. As protein: CASSDRVPMNTEAFF. The rearrangement links TRBV27 to TRBJ1-1; 7 bases fit TRBD1. The CDR3 has 15 amino acids. The V gene end was trimmed by 5 bases and the J gene end by 0 bases; junction bases not matched to a gene: 6. Per germline, CDR1 MNHEY and CDR2 SMNVEV (reference sequence).

The CDR3 DNA reads as TGTGCCAGCAGCCCGACTCCCAGGGATTATGGCTACACCTTC. Protein product: CASSPTPRDYGYTF. The genes are TRBV7-2 and TRBJ1-2, with TRBD1 as a possible D gene (5 bases). The CDR3 has 14 residues. V dropped 5 bases and J dropped 5 bases, with 15 bases sitting between them. Germline V lookup: CDR1 SGHTA, CDR2 FQGNSA.

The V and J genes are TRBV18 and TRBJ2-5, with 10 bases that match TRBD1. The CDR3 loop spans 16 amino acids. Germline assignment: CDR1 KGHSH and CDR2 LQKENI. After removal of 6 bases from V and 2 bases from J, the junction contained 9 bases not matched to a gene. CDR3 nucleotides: TGTGCCAGCTCCCGACAGGGGGCTACCTCTCAAGAGACCCAGTACTTC. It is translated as CASSRQGATSQETQYF.

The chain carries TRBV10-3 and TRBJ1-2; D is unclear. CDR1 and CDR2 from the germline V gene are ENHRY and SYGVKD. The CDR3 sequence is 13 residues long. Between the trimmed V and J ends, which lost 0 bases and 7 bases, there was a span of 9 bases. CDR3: CAISESQSVGYTF. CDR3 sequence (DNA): TGTGCCATCAGTGAGTCCCAGTCAGTTGGCTACACCTTC.

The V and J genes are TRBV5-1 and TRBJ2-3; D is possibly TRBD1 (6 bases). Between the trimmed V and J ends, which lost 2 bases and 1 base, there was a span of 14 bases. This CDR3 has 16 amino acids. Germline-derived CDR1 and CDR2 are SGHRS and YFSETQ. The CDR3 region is CASSLQGPRGTDTQYF. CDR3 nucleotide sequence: TGCGCCAGCAGCTTACAGGGACCCCGAGGCACAGATACGCAGTATTTT. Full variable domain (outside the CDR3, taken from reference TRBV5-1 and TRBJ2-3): KAGVTQTPRYLIKTRGQQVTLSCSPISGHRSVSWYQQTPGQGLQFLFEYFSETQRNKGNFPGRFSGRQFSNSRSEMNVSTLELGDSALYLCASSLQGPRGTDTQYFGPGTRLTVL.

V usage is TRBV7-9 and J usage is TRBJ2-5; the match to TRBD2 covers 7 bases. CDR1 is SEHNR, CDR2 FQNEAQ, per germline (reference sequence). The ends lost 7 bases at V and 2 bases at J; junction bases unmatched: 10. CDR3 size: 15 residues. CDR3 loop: CASIATSEGQETQYF. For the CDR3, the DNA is TGTGCCAGCATCGCCACTAGCGAGGGACAAGAGACCCAGTACTTC.

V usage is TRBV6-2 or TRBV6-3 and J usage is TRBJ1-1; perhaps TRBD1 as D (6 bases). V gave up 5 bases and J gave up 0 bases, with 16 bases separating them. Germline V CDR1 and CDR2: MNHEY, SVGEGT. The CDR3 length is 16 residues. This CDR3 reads CASSRNRASVNTEAFF. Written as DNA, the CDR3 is TGTGCCAGCAGTCGAAACAGGGCCTCGGTGAACACTGAAGCTTTCTTT.

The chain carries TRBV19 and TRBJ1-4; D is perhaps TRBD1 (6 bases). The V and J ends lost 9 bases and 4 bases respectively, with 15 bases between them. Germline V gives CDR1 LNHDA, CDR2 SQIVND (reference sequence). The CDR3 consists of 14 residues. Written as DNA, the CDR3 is TGTGCCAGCAACCACAGGGTCGGTAATGAAAAACTGTTTTTT. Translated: CASNHRVGNEKLFF.